This TCR beta chain was obtained from a study of blood T cell repertoires in COVID-19. About the research overall: COVID-19 samples, acute and convalescent, were from the United States, Italy and Spain. In each case, the material was cDNA or gDNA derived from T cells, B-cell-depleted T cells, or PBMCs.

Per the study methods: Quantification of nucleated cells was approximated via reference gene primer amplification. Repertoires were generated with immunoSEQ multiplex PCR, while TCRdb's copy carries only in-frame clones and drops some. V and J calls and clone size follow that table, whereas D and trimming were derived from the DNA. The data contain tens of thousands of clones, about 91% of them seen just once; the ten biggest clones take up around 5%. The CDR3 length is 15 residues. V was cut by 3 bases and J by 0 bases, with 9 bases left in between. Germline loops: CDR1 LNHDA, CDR2 SQIVND (reference sequence).

The sample comprised peripheral blood. This TCR was recovered from a human donor in a cohort sampled during active COVID-19. This chain joins TRBV19 and TRBJ1-3, with D unclear. As DNA, the CDR3 is TGTGCCAGTAGTATCGATTATAGCTCTGGAAACACCATATATTTT. Protein: CASSIDYSSGNTIYF.